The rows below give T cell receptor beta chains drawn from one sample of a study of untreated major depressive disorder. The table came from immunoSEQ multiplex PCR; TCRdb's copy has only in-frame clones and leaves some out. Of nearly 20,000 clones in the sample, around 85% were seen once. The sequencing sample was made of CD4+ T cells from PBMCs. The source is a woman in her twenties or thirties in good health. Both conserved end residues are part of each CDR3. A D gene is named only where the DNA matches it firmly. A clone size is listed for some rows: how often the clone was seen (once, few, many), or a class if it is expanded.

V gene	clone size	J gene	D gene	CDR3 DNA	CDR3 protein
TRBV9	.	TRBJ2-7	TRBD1	TGTGCCAGCAGCGTAGAAGGGGGCTCCGCCTACGAGCAGTACTTC	CASSVEGGSAYEQYF
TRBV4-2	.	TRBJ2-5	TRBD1	TGTGCCAGCAGCCAATGGGGACAGGAAGTACAAGAGACCCAGTACTTC	CASSQWGQEVQETQYF
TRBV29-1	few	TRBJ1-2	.	TGCAGCGCCTTTGATGACAGATTCCTGGGGGGCTACACCTTC	CSAFDDRFLGGYTF
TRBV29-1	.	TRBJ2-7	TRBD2	TGCAGCGCCACGACTAGCGGTAGATACGAGCAGTACTTC	CSATTSGRYEQYF
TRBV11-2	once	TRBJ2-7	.	TGTGCCAGCAGCTACCTTCACAGCGGGTACGAGCAGTACTTC	CASSYLHSGYEQYF
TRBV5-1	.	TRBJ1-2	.	TGCGCCAGCAGTCCGGCGGGGAACTATGGCTACACCTTC	CASSPAGNYGYTF
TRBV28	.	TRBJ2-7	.	TGTGCCAGCAGTTTCGCAGGGAGCTACGAGCAGTACTTC	CASSFAGSYEQYF
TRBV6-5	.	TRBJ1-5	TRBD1	TGTGCCAGCAGACAGGGGGTAGAAAAGCCCCAGCATTTT	CASRQGVEKPQHF
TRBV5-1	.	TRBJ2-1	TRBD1	TGCGCCAGCAGCTCCGGGACAGCACGATACAATGAGCAGTTCTTC	CASSSGTARYNEQFF
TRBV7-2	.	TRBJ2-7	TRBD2	TGTGCCAGCAGCTCCCAAGGGGGACTAGCGGCCTACGAGCAGTACTTC	CASSSQGGLAAYEQYF
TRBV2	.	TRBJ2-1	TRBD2	TGTGCCAGCAGTGCGGGCATACTAGCGGGAGGGTACAATGAGCAGTTCTTC	CASSAGILAGGYNEQFF
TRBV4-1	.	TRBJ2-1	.	TGCGCCAGCAGCCAAGATGGGCTGGGGAGCGGGCCTGACAATGAGCAGTTCTTC	CASSQDGLGSGPDNEQFF
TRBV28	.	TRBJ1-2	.	TGTGCCAGCAGTTTTGTTGGGGGCGGGTTCTATGGCTACACCTTC	CASSFVGGGFYGYTF
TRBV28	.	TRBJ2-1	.	TGTGCCAGCAGGGGGGGTCGGTACGACGATGAGCAGTTCTTC	CASRGGRYDDEQFF
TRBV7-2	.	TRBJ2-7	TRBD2	TGTGCCAGCAGCTTGTACGGGAGGGCTTACGAGCAGTACTTC	CASSLYGRAYEQYF
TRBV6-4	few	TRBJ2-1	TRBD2	TGTGCCAGCAGCGAACTAGCGGGAGGCTACAATGAGCAGTTCTTC	CASSELAGGYNEQFF
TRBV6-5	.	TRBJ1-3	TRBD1	TGTGCCAGCAGTTCCCCAGGGGGAAGCTCTGGAAACACCATATATTTT	CASSSPGGSSGNTIYF
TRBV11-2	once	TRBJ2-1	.	TGTGCCAGCAGCTTCTTCCAAGGGGATGAGCAGTTCTTC	CASSFFQGDEQFF
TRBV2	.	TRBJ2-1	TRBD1	TGTGCCAGCAAACCCGGGACAGGGCCAGAGAATGAGCAGTTCTTC	CASKPGTGPENEQFF
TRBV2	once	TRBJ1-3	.	TGTGCCAGCAGTCCTGACACCCCCTCTGGAAACACCATATATTTT	CASSPDTPSGNTIYF
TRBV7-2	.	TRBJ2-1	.	TGTGCCAGCAGCCCTAGTGGGGGGGCCGGCTACAATGAGCAGTTCTTC	CASSPSGGAGYNEQFF
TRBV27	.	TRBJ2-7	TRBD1	TGTGCCAGCAGTTTTTTCCAAGACAGGGTGGGGCGATACGAGCAGTACTTC	CASSFFQDRVGRYEQYF
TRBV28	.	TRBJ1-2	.	TGTGCCAGCAGTTTCCGGACAGATGGCTACACCTTC	CASSFRTDGYTF
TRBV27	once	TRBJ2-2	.	TGTGCCAGCAGTTTACGAGGGTCCGGGGAGCTGTTTTTT	CASSLRGSGELFF
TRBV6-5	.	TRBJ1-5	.	TGTGCCAGCACCCGACGGTATAGCAATCAGCCCCAGCATTTT	CASTRRYSNQPQHF
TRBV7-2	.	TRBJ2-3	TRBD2	TGTGCCAGCAGCTTATTTGCGGGAGCGGATACGCAGTATTTT	CASSLFAGADTQYF
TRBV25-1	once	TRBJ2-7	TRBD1	TGTGCCAGCAGTGAAGACGGGACAGGGTCCTACGAGCAGTACTTC	CASSEDGTGSYEQYF
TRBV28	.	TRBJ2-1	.	TGTGCCAGCAGTTTTTCTGGGGGTAGGAATGAGCAGTTCTTC	CASSFSGGRNEQFF
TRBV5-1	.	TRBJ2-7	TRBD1	TGCGCCAGCAGCCGAGAGGGACAGCAAGCCTACGAGCAGTACTTC	CASSREGQQAYEQYF
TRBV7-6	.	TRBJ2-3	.	TGTGCCAGCAGCCCTGCGGGGCGAGATACGCAGTATTTT	CASSPAGRDTQYF
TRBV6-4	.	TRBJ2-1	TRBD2	TGTGCCAGCAGTTTTCAAGCGGGAGGAGGGAATGAGCAGTTCTTC	CASSFQAGGGNEQFF
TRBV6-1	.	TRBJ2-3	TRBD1	TGTGCCAGCAGTGACCCCCCGGCTGGACAGGTTGATACGCAGTATTTT	CASSDPPAGQVDTQYF
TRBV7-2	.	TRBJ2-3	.	TGTGCCTCCCGGAAAGCGGGCAACACAGATACGCAGTATTTT	CASRKAGNTDTQYF
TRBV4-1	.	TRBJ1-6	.	TGCGCCAGCAGCCAAGGATTGTCACCCCTCCACTTT	CASSQGLSPLHF
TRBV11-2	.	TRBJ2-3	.	TGTGCCAGCAGCCGTTGGGATAGTACAGATACGCAGTATTTT	CASSRWDSTDTQYF
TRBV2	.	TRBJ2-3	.	TGTGCCAGCAGTGTAGGTGGCCCCCCAGATACGCAGTATTTT	CASSVGGPPDTQYF
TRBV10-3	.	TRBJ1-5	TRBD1	TGTGCCATCAGTCAGGGGGCGGAACAGCCCCAGCATTTT	CAISQGAEQPQHF
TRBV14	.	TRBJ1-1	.	TGTGCCAGCAGCCTTACGGGGGGCGCATTTGAAGCTTTCTTT	CASSLTGGAFEAFF
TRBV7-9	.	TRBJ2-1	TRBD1	TGTGCCAGCAGCTTAGCGTGGACAGGGGACCTCAATGAGCAGTTCTTC	CASSLAWTGDLNEQFF
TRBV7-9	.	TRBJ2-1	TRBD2	TGTGCCAGCAGCTTAGCTGGCGGGAGAAGCTACAATGAGCAGTTCTTC	CASSLAGGRSYNEQFF
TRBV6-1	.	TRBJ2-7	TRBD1	TGTGCCAGCAGTGAGGGGACAGGGCAGCCTTACGAGCAGTACTTC	CASSEGTGQPYEQYF
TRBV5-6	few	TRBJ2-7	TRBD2	TGTGCCAGCAGCTTGGTGGGAGGGAACTACGAGCAGTACTTC	CASSLVGGNYEQYF
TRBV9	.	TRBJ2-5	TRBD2	TGTGCCAGCAGCGTAGAAGGGAGGGCGTGGGAGACCCAGTACTTC	CASSVEGRAWETQYF
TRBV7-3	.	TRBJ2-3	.	TGTGCCAGCAGCTTAACGCCTGGCGGCGCTAAAGGGGATACGCAGTATTTT	CASSLTPGGAKGDTQYF
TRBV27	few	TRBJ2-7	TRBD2	TGTGCCAGCAGACTAGCGGGAGAGGCCTACGAGCAGTACTTC	CASRLAGEAYEQYF
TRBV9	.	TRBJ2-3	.	TGTGCCAGCAGCATGAGGCCGACAGATACGCAGTATTTT	CASSMRPTDTQYF
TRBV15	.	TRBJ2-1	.	TGTGCCACCAGCAGAGATCCAAGGGGCTCCTACAATGAGCAGTTCTTC	CATSRDPRGSYNEQFF
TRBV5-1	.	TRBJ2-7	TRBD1	TGCGCCAGCAGCTTGTTAGGGGACAGGGCATCCGAGCAGTACTTC	CASSLLGDRASEQYF
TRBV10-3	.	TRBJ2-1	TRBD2	TGTGCCATAGGGGAACCGGGACTAGCGGGGATTAACAATGAGCAGTTCTTC	CAIGEPGLAGINNEQFF
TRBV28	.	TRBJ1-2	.	TGTGCCAGCAGTTTCGGACAATACTATGGCTACACCTTC	CASSFGQYYGYTF